This entry features one T cell receptor (beta chain) sequence. This clonotype was recorded at least ten times. What antigen it recognizes has not been identified. The input lacks base qualities; no much larger clone sits a single base away. This record belongs to a study of T cells in Graves' hyperthyroidism and ophthalmopathy (dated 2019 in TCRdb). At the level of the whole study: Peripheral blood samples were taken at initial diagnosis, before any treatment was given. Prospective prediction of ophthalmopathy was tested in an independent validation cohort of fewer than 20 hyperthyroidism patients and some 17 patients who later progressed to ophthalmopathy. To identify TCR V-J signatures that set the groups apart, the researchers used a discovery cohort of more than 95 patients, made up of 40 to 45 with Graves' ophthalmopathy and about 59 with stable Graves' hyperthyroidism. After blood sampling, hyperthyroidism patients were treated with methimazole at a starting dose of 30 mg daily, and ophthalmopathy patients were treated with high-dose intravenous methylprednisolone. According to the paper, TCR Vbeta CDR3 sequencing was carried out on 135 peripheral blood samples, which came from fewer than 50 ophthalmopathy, around 74 hyperthyroidism and approximately 17 progressor patients. The study also compared thyroid tissue and blood T-cell repertoires from about 6 Graves' hyperthyroidism patients. The approximately 100 discovery patients were divided at random into training and test sets in a 7:3 ratio.

The TCR beta CDR3 regions were amplified from RNA transcripts. For the first round of RT-PCR on the TCR CDR3, the HTBI primer set was used together with the Qiagen OneStep RT-PCR kit. Libraries were constructed in a second round of multiplex PCR, after which size selection and purification were performed. Libraries were sequenced paired-end with 100 bp reads on an Illumina HiSeq2000. The published analysis was carried out like this. Raw data were processed with SOAPnuke, discarding reads with adapters, uncalled bases, mean Phred below 15, or no exact constant-primer or identifier match. COPE v1.2.5 was used to merge high-quality paired reads, and clonotypes were defined as unique nucleotide sequences. MiTCR v1.1 was used to align the clonotypes against IMGT TRBV, TRBD and TRBJ reference segments. Analysis was restricted to V-J combinations with a frequency above 0.0001, which covered 99.2% of repertoires. The TCS score was defined as F50 (clonal expansion) divided by E x V (chaos), with BLOSUM62-based TCRdist calculated between CDR3 peptides within each V-J. Welch's t-statistics and random forest reduced roughly 500 V-J features to 13, which were used in a naive Bayes classifier (R e1071). TCRdb handled the public reads itself, with Q25 trimming in fastp and clone calling in MiXCR, and kept productive beta chains. Merged by CDR3 protein, the rows form single entries marked with the most common genes and DNA. The V and J calls, along with clone size, are taken from TCRdb and not from the paper's own processing. The sample table lists around 430,000 distinct CDR3 sequences, under 15% of them with a count of one. 30% to 35% of the sample lies in the top ten.

CDR3 length: 17 amino acids, cysteine to phenylalanine. Only the CDR3 DNA is retained, 51 bases long and in frame from the first base. Based on the germline V gene, the CDR1 and CDR2 sequences are ENHRY and SYGVKD. V lost 2 bases and J lost 4 bases, and the count of bases not matched to a germline gene is 11. Graves' hyperthyroidism was defined as stable when no progression to ophthalmopathy occurred over 18 months of follow-up. The hyperthyroidism patients were between 18 and 65 years old and newly diagnosed, with a disease duration of less than 2 months. Patients with uncontrolled infections, other autoimmune diseases, pregnancy or lactation were excluded. Clinical symptoms, serum thyroxine and TRAb, thyroid ultrasound, and orbital computed tomography formed the basis for the diagnoses. Ficoll-Paque density gradient centrifugation was used to isolate PBMCs from 10 ml of fresh peripheral blood. Trizol reagent was used to extract total RNA, and RNA quality was then checked on an Agilent 2100 Bioanalyzer.

General findings and caveats noted by the study authors: Sample size was not statistically predetermined, and investigators were not blinded to group allocation. Most expanded thyroid clonotypes (frequency above 0.001) were also detected in blood, a finding suggesting that blood repertoires may reflect thyroid immune responses. A model built on a 13 V-J signature distinguished ophthalmopathy from stable hyperthyroidism, reaching around 87% sensitivity and 81.08% specificity in cross-validation and 80%/75% in testing. In validation, progression to ophthalmopathy was predicted by the model with 70.59% sensitivity and nearly 75% specificity, a median of approximately 6.5 months before onset.

The chain couples TRBV10-3 to TRBJ2-3, with 8 bases in between that match TRBD2. What was sequenced was blood. This TCR was recovered from a woman in her 30s with Graves' hyperthyroidism. Here the CDR3 is given as CAISEKVRGEISDTQYF. The DNA sequence is TGTGCCATCAGTGAGAAGGTGCGGGGGGAAATATCAGATACGCAGTATTTT.